These 22 T cell receptor beta chains were sequenced from one sample in a study of cytomegalovirus exposure and HLA in healthy donors. The study ran its PCR with 60 Vbeta and 13 Jbeta primers. Data came from immunoSEQ multiplex PCR; TCRdb stores just in-frame clones and leaves some out. The sample includes 98,000 or so clones, approximately 78% of them seen just once. Sequenced sample: PBMCs. These TCRs come from a woman between 35 and 50 years old in good health and CMV-seronegative.

J is TRBJ2-1 and V is TRBV4-2; D might be TRBD2 (6 bases). The V gene lost 0 bases and the J gene lost 3 bases, with 18 bases spanning the gap. Germline values: CDR1 LGHNA, CDR2 YNFKEQ. CDR3 length equals 18 residues. The CDR3 DNA follows: TGTGCCAGCAGCCAAGAAGCCCCGCGGGACGTTATCTACAATGAGCAGTTCTTC. It is translated as CASSQEAPRDVIYNEQFF.

V gene TRBV7-2 combines with J gene TRBJ2-1; 7 bases match TRBD2. CDR1 is SGHTA, CDR2 FQGNSA, per germline. V trimming: 5 bases; J trimming: 3 bases; junction bases outside the gene matches: 7. This CDR3 is built from 15 residues. The CDR3 reads CASSATSGVYNEQFF. CDR3 nucleotides: TGTGCCAGCAGCGCCACCAGCGGGGTCTACAATGAGCAGTTCTTC.

The J gene is TRBJ1-5, the V gene TRBV7-8; maybe TRBD1 (5 bases). With 3 bases removed from V and 9 bases from J, the gap between germline ends came to 12 bases. The germline CDR1 and CDR2 sequences are SGHVS and FQNEAQ. The length of the CDR3 is 13 residues. The CDR3, as DNA: TGTGCCAGCAGCTTTCAAACCCAGGGGCCCCAGCATTTT. Amino acid sequence: CASSFQTQGPQHF. The variable domain in full, with the rest retrieved from reference TRBV7-8 and TRBJ1-5, is GAGVSQSPRYKVAKRGQDVALRCDPISGHVSLFWYQQALGQGPEFLTYFQNEAQLDKSGLPSDRFFAERPEGSVSTLKIQRTQQEDSAVYLCASSFQTQGPQHFGDGTRLSIL.

This clone was found once. The sample carries other DNA sequences with the same CDR3. This chain uses TRBV7-9 with TRBJ2-7, with D maybe TRBD1 (5 bases). The germline CDR1 and CDR2 sequences are SEHNR and FQNEAQ (reference sequence). The V end lost 5 bases, the J end lost 0 bases, and 14 bases lay between the germline ends. CDR3 size: 15 residues. DNA for the CDR3: TGTGCCAGCAGCACAGCCTCGGACAACTCCTACGAGCAGTACTTC. This encodes CASSTASDNSYEQYF.

The chain couples TRBV14 to TRBJ2-3, with D perhaps TRBD1 (5 bases). The CDR3 runs to 15 residues. Germline V CDR1 and CDR2: SGHDN, FVKESK. Trimming removed 4 bases at V and 2 bases at J, with 13 bases between. The CDR3 sequence is CASSPYRTHTDTQYF. CDR3 DNA sequence: TGTGCCAGCAGCCCATACAGGACCCACACAGATACGCAGTATTTT.

V usage is TRBV5-1 and J usage is TRBJ1-2, with 7 bases that match TRBD1. The CDR3 runs 15 residues. Germline-derived CDR1 and CDR2 are SGHRS and YFSETQ. V lost 3 bases, J lost 2 bases, and 7 bases stayed unmatched. CDR3 sequence (DNA): TGCGCCAGCAGCTGGGGACAGAATCAGAACTATGGCTACACCTTC. Protein sequence: CASSWGQNQNYGYTF.

The CDR3: CASSREQVGNTEAFF. CDR3 DNA sequence: TGCGCCAGCAGCCGGGAACAGGTGGGGAACACTGAAGCTTTCTTT. The chain employs TRBV4-3 and TRBJ1-1, with D maybe TRBD1 (5 bases). Germline V gene sequence: CDR1 LGHNA, CDR2 YSLEER. The CDR3 sequence is 15 residues long. V was trimmed by 4 bases and J by 1 base, leaving 13 bases between them.

The chain couples TRBV7-9 to TRBJ1-5; D possibly corresponds to TRBD1 (5 bases). Per germline, CDR1 SEHNR and CDR2 FQNEAQ (reference sequence). V was pared by 1 base and J by 6 bases, with 13 bases between. The CDR3 sequence is 15 residues long. The CDR3 here is CASSLGQTRRQPQHF. The CDR3 DNA reads TGTGCCAGCAGCTTAGGACAGACCAGACGTCAGCCCCAGCATTTT.

J is TRBJ2-2 and V is TRBV28, with a weak D call TRBD1 (5 bases). From germline, CDR1 is MDHEN and CDR2 SYDVKM. The CDR3 is 14 amino acids. V was clipped by 10 bases and J by 0 bases, with 12 bases between them. CDR3 DNA: TGTGCCACCACAGGTTACGCGAACACCGGGGAGCTGTTTTTT. It yields the protein CATTGYANTGELFF.

The chain carries TRBV5-6 and TRBJ1-2; possible D gene TRBD1, 6 bases. The CDR3 totals 14 residues. The V end lost 0 bases, the J end lost 4 bases, and 10 bases lay between the germline ends. The germline gives CDR1 SGHDT, CDR2 YYEEEE. The CDR3 DNA reads TGTGCCAGCAGCTTGGGGGGGCTCCCCTATGGCTACACCTTC. Its protein product is CASSLGGLPYGYTF.

Comment on this clone: One junction end does not reproduce the germline sequence, and a read error may be involved. This chain connects TRBV7-9 to TRBJ1-1; 8 positions agree with TRBD1. Looked up from germline, CDR1 is SEHNR and CDR2 is FQNEAQ (reference sequence). The CDR3 runs 15 residues. CDR3 in amino acids: CSSSKGTGMNTEAFF. CDR3 in DNA: TGTTCCAGCAGCAAAGGGACAGGAATGAACACTGAAGCTTTCTTT.

The chain uses TRBV18 and TRBJ2-1, with D possibly matching TRBD2 (6 bases). The CDR3 runs to 13 residues. Germline loops: CDR1 KGHSH, CDR2 LQKENI. V dropped 3 bases and J dropped 5 bases, with 8 bases sitting between them. CDR3 in amino acids: CASSPGLNNEQFF. The CDR3 region has the DNA TGTGCCAGCTCACCTGGACTAAACAATGAGCAGTTCTTC.

J is TRBJ2-7 and V is TRBV11-2; no clear D. V was cut by 5 bases and J by 3 bases, with 2 bases left in between. Germline V gene lookup returns CDR1 SGHAT and CDR2 FQNNGV. This CDR3 has 10 residues. As DNA, the CDR3 is TGTGCCAGCAGCCACTACGAGCAGTACTTC. This codes for CASSHYEQYF.

This clone has more than one count but fewer than ten. The gene calls are TRBV9 and TRBJ1-1, with D tentatively TRBD1 (5 bases). The CDR3 runs 13 residues. Trimming removed 4 bases at V and 7 bases at J, with 14 bases between. Germline loops: CDR1 SGDLS, CDR2 YYNGEE. The CDR3 spells CASSLPGGGEAFF. The CDR3 DNA reads TGTGCCAGCAGCCTCCCGGGGGGGGGTGAAGCTTTCTTT.

The rearrangement links TRBV29-1 to TRBJ2-1, with TRBD1 matching over 9 bases. V lost 7 bases, J lost 2 bases, and 3 bases stayed unmatched. There are 13 residues in the CDR3. Germline V gene data show CDR1 as SQVTM and CDR2 as ANQGSEA. The CDR3 sequence: CSARQGAYNEQFF. The CDR3 DNA reads TGCAGCGCCCGACAGGGGGCCTACAATGAGCAGTTCTTC.

The chain carries TRBV5-1 and TRBJ1-1; TRBD1 aligns across 7 bases. Germline V gene lookup returns CDR1 SGHRS and CDR2 YFSETQ. The CDR3 loop spans 14 amino acids. V was clipped by 4 bases and J by 1 base; unmatched bases: 4. CDR3 residues: CASSRQGQNTEAFF. CDR3 nucleotide sequence: TGCGCCAGCAGCCGACAGGGCCAGAACACTGAAGCTTTCTTT. Complete variable domain (other parts from reference TRBV5-1 and TRBJ1-1): KAGVTQTPRYLIKTRGQQVTLSCSPISGHRSVSWYQQTPGQGLQFLFEYFSETQRNKGNFPGRFSGRQFSNSRSEMNVSTLELGDSALYLCASSRQGQNTEAFFGQGTRLTVV.

This chain joins TRBV5-1 and TRBJ1-4, with unresolved D. This CDR3 spans 14 amino acids. Per germline, CDR1 SGHRS and CDR2 YFSETQ. V dropped 0 bases and J dropped 8 bases, with 11 bases sitting between them. The CDR3 sequence is CASSLASNREKLFF. The CDR3 coding sequence is TGCGCCAGCAGCTTGGCTTCGAATCGGGAAAAACTGTTTTTT. Full variable domain (missing parts from reference TRBV5-1 and TRBJ1-4): KAGVTQTPRYLIKTRGQQVTLSCSPISGHRSVSWYQQTPGQGLQFLFEYFSETQRNKGNFPGRFSGRQFSNSRSEMNVSTLELGDSALYLCASSLASNREKLFFGSGTQLSVL.

The chain uses TRBV11-2 and TRBJ2-1; D not resolved. Looked up from germline, CDR1 is SGHAT and CDR2 is FQNNGV. Trimming took 2 bases from V and 6 from J, leaving 11 bases between them. The CDR3 is 14 amino acids. The CDR3 nucleotides read TGTGCCAGCAGCTTATCATTCACTCGCAATGAGCAGTTCTTC. Its translation is CASSLSFTRNEQFF.

This chain links TRBV5-1 with TRBJ2-7, with 7 positions matching TRBD1. There are 14 residues in the CDR3. V was pared by 0 bases and J by 5 bases, with 5 bases of the junction left unmatched. CDR1 and CDR2 (germline): SGHRS, YFSETQ. CDR3 sequence: CASSLAGQTHEQYF. CDR3 DNA: TGCGCCAGCAGCTTGGCGGGACAGACCCACGAGCAGTACTTC.

This clone was seen more than once but under ten times. The chain employs TRBV28 and TRBJ2-4; 9 bases agree with TRBD1. This CDR3 region has 14 residues. Germline values: CDR1 MDHEN, CDR2 SYDVKM. Trimming took 4 bases from V and 6 from J; bases not matched to a gene: 4. CDR3 in DNA: TGTGCCAGCAGTTCCGGACAGGGGCTAAACATTCAGTACTTC. Amino acid sequence: CASSSGQGLNIQYF.

This clone was observed a single time. The CDR3 nucleotides are TGTGCCAGCAGCCCTCGGGGGCGGGGGTATTACAATGAGCAGTTCTTC. Its protein is CASSPRGRGYYNEQFF. This chain uses TRBV7-9 with TRBJ2-1; D possibly corresponds to TRBD2 (7 bases). This CDR3 spans 16 amino acids. Trimming stripped 5 bases from V and 4 bases from J, with 18 bases between. CDR1 is SEHNR and CDR2 is FQNEAQ in the germline V gene (reference sequence). Full variable domain (rest looked up from reference TRBV7-9 and TRBJ2-1): DTGVSQNPRHKITKRGQNVTFRCDPISEHNRLYWYRQTLGQGPEFLTYFQNEAQLEKSRLLSDRFSAERPKGSFSTLEIQRTEQGDSAMYLCASSPRGRGYYNEQFFGPGTRLTVL.

V and J are TRBV5-1 and TRBJ2-5, with a tentative D call TRBD1 (6 bases). TRBJ2-7 explains the end of the DNA better; the J call may be wrong. Germline CDR1 and CDR2: SGHRS and YFSETQ. The CDR3 covers 18 residues. The CDR3 DNA sequence: TGCGCCAGCAGCTCCGAGGTACAGGGAATGAGGCCACGCTACGAGCAGTACTTC. Its protein is CASSSEVQGMRPRYEQYF.